This T cell receptor (beta chain) was sequenced in a study of T cell responses to AZD1222 COVID-19 vaccine. V lost 6 bases and J lost 5, with 13 bases in between. Germline V gene sequence: CDR1 SNHLY, CDR2 FYNNEI. The CDR3 covers 13 residues. Data came from immunoSEQ multiplex PCR; TCRdb stores just in-frame clones and leaves some out. Among more than 85,000 clones listed, about 81% were seen once. The V gene is TRBV2, the J gene TRBJ2-5; D remains ambiguous. The clonotype originates from an adult in good health. This specimen was peripheral blood, taken on day 0 of AZD1222 vaccination. The CDR3 DNA sequence: TGTGCCAGCAGGGAACTCCCTGGGGAGACCCAGTACTTC. Its protein product is CASRELPGETQYF.